The text below deals with one TCR beta chain. The antigen remains unidentified. These data come from a study of a mutant IDH1 vaccine in newly diagnosed glioma. On the study more broadly: The earlier regimen, radiotherapy, temozolomide, or both, was most often both. Study outcomes and limitations: Pseudoprogression seemingly bore no relation to changes in top peripheral T cell clonotypes. Detectable vaccine-induced immune responses arose in around 95% of patients.

Time point given: baseline, week 1 (first vaccination visit). The treatment: pre-vaccination baseline after standard-of-care therapy. Diagnosis in the donors showed new WHO grade 3 or 4 astrocytomas that were IDH1-mutant and ATRX-lost. Germline-derived CDR1 and CDR2 are MNHEY and SVGAGI. This CDR3 is 15 amino acids long. V lost 6 bases, J lost 5 bases, and 7 bases stayed unmatched. Profiled with immunoSEQ multiplex PCR; TCRdb holds only in-frame clones, not every one. The sample lists tens of thousands of clones, around 74% seen once, with 8.2% in the top ten. The rearrangement joins TRBV6-5 to TRBJ2-7; 13 bases match TRBD2. The material sequenced was PBMCs, taken from a glioma patient treated with radiotherapy, temozolomide or both. The clonotype comes from a man aged 45-60 years with glioma. CDR3 loop: CASRAGLAGANEQYF. The CDR3, as DNA: TGTGCCAGCAGAGCCGGACTAGCGGGGGCCAACGAGCAGTACTTC.